These 20 T cell receptor beta chains originate from one sample sequenced in a study of T cell repertoires in cytomegalovirus infection. TCRdb ran MiXCR on the reads and lists one entry per CDR3 protein. Of about 310,000 distinct CDR3 sequences in the sample, about a sixth were seen once. The specimen was PBMCs. The receptors derive from a human donor in good health (CMV status not recorded). Some clones in this sample may be carry-over from other donors' samples.

This chain links TRBV19 with TRBJ1-5, with D perhaps TRBD1 (6 bases). CDR3 length: 16 amino acids. Trimming pared 5 bases from V and 0 bases from J, leaving 14 bases between. Germline CDR1 reads LNHDA; CDR2 reads SQIVND (reference sequence). CDR3 region: CASSDLARGSNQPQHF. CDR3 bases: TGTGCCAGTAGTGACCTCGCCAGGGGTAGCAATCAGCCCCAGCATTTT.

This chain joins TRBV18 and TRBJ2-7; TRBD1 agrees at 8 bases. There are 15 residues in the CDR3. Germline V gives CDR1 KGHSH, CDR2 LQKENI. The V and J ends lost 4 bases and 3 bases, in that order; junction bases with no gene match: 8. The CDR3 region has the DNA TGTGCCAGCTCACTTATAGGGACAGGAGGCTACGAGCAGTACTTC. Residues: CASSLIGTGGYEQYF.

This clonotype occurred many times. J is TRBJ1-1 and V is TRBV28, with D possibly matching TRBD1 (6 bases). V was cut by 3 bases and J by 0 bases, with 14 bases left in between. CDR1 is MDHEN, CDR2 SYDVKM, per germline. This CDR3 region has 16 residues. In DNA, the CDR3 is TGTGCCAGCAGTTTTCTGGGGGCGCGTTTGAACACTGAAGCTTTCTTT. It codes for CASSFLGARLNTEAFF. Full variable domain (missing parts from reference TRBV28 and TRBJ1-1): DVKVTQSSRYLVKRTGEKVFLECVQDMDHENMFWYRQDPGLGLRLIYFSYDVKMKEKGDIPEGYSVSREKKERFSLILESASTNQTSMYLCASSFLGARLNTEAFFGQGTRLTVV.

This clonotype was seen ten or more times. V and J are TRBV7-6 and TRBJ2-5, with 13 bases lining up with TRBD2. Germline V CDR1 and CDR2: SGHVS, FNYEAQ. With V trimmed by 0 bases and J by 0 bases, 16 bases remained unmatched. The CDR3 length is 22 residues. This CDR3 is CASSLAPPITSGGASYQETQYF. As DNA, the CDR3 is TGTGCCAGCAGCTTAGCTCCACCGATTACTAGCGGGGGGGCCTCGTACCAAGAGACCCAGTACTTC.

This clonotype turned up a few times. CDR3 in DNA: TGTGCCAGCAGTTACTCGATGGGGCGAGCGAAGACCCAGTACTTC. This gives the protein CASSYSMGRAKTQYF. This chain joins TRBV6-2 or TRBV6-3 and TRBJ2-5, with D tentatively TRBD1 (5 bases). The CDR3 spans 15 residues. Deletions cut 0 bases from V and 6 bases from J, with 14 bases between. Germline CDR1 reads MNHEY; CDR2 reads SVGEGT.

This clonotype was counted a few times. The gene calls are TRBV4-2 and TRBJ1-3, with a weak D call TRBD1 (6 bases). The ends were cut back, 0 bases at V and 0 bases at J, with 12 bases in the middle. This CDR3 is 17 amino acids long. Germline loops: CDR1 LGHNA, CDR2 YNFKEQ. CDR3 bases: TGTGCCAGCAGCCAAGATCCCGGGGGACACTCTGGAAACACCATATATTTT. This translates into CASSQDPGGHSGNTIYF.

The chain joins TRBV11-2 to TRBJ2-1; 10 positions match TRBD2. V lost 6 bases to trimming and J lost 4 bases; unmatched junction nucleotides: 6. This CDR3 is 15 amino acids long. Germline V gives CDR1 SGHAT, CDR2 FQNNGV. The CDR3 protein is CASRAAGGVYNEQFF. The DNA of the CDR3 is TGTGCCAGCAGGGCAGCGGGGGGGGTATACAATGAGCAGTTCTTC.

At least ten counts were recorded for this clonotype. The V gene is TRBV7-2, the J gene TRBJ2-3; D not resolved. The V end lost 1 base, the J end lost 0 bases, and 8 bases lay between the germline ends. CDR1 is SGHTA, CDR2 FQGNSA, per germline. This CDR3 is built from 15 residues. The CDR3 protein is CASSLGRASTDTQYF. The CDR3, as DNA: TGTGCCAGCAGCTTAGGACGAGCTAGCACAGATACGCAGTATTTT.

This chain connects TRBV18 to TRBJ2-7; D is undetermined. Germline V lookup: CDR1 KGHSH, CDR2 LQKENI. This CDR3 spans 14 amino acids. Trimming took 0 bases from V and 2 from J, leaving 8 bases between them. CDR3 residues: CASSPPARTYEQYF. The CDR3 coding sequence is TGTGCCAGCTCACCACCGGCGAGAACCTACGAGCAGTACTTC.

This clonotype was observed a handful of times. The chain couples TRBV4-3 to TRBJ2-4; perhaps TRBD2 as D (5 bases). Trimming took 5 bases from V and 7 from J, leaving 9 bases between them. The CDR3 runs 12 residues. Germline CDR1 and CDR2: LGHNA and YSLEER. The CDR3 loop is CASSYGENIQYF. The CDR3 DNA reads TGCGCCAGCAGCTACGGGGAGAACATTCAGTACTTC.

CDR3 bases: TGCAGCGTTGAAGGCTACAGGCCTCCGTTATTCGGCTACACCTTC. This codes for CSVEGYRPPLFGYTF. V usage is TRBV29-1 and J usage is TRBJ1-2; perhaps TRBD1 as D (5 bases). Trimming shortened V by 1 base and J by 8 bases, and 20 bases separated the two germline ends. The CDR3 extends over 15 amino acids. CDR1 is SQVTM and CDR2 is ANQGSEA in the germline V gene.

V gene TRBV18 combines with J gene TRBJ1-2; 7 bases are shared with TRBD1. Germline V gene data show CDR1 as KGHSH and CDR2 as LQKENI. The CDR3 has 17 residues. V shed 2 bases, J shed 3 bases, and the junction held 12 bases outside the gene matches. CDR3 region: CASSPGSSPRGDYGYTF. The CDR3 DNA is TGTGCCAGCTCACCAGGGTCCAGTCCCAGGGGGGACTATGGCTACACCTTC.

This chain joins TRBV28 and TRBJ1-2; TRBD1 might be the D (6 bases). The length of the CDR3 is 18 residues. In germline, CDR1 is MDHEN, CDR2 SYDVKM. V was trimmed by 2 bases and J by 3 bases, leaving 22 bases between them. The CDR3 protein is CASSLIGWAGEKYYGYTF. The DNA of the CDR3 is TGTGCCAGCAGTTTAATCGGGTGGGCAGGGGAAAAATACTATGGCTACACCTTC.

This clonotype has more than one count but fewer than ten. The V gene is TRBV5-3, the J gene TRBJ2-7; 9 nucleotides agree with TRBD1. TRBV5-3 is an open reading frame whose function is uncertain. V lost 8 bases to trimming and J lost 3 bases; unmatched junction nucleotides: 9. This CDR3 has 14 amino acids. This chain's CDR3 is CASSLGQGYYEQYF. In nucleotides, the CDR3 is TGTGCCAGCAGCCTGGGACAGGGTTACTACGAGCAGTACTTC.

This clonotype has a handful of counts. This chain connects TRBV12-3 or TRBV12-4 to TRBJ1-1; D call uncertain. The CDR3 runs 11 residues. Trimming took off 6 bases at V and 7 bases at J, with 9 bases between the two ends. The CDR3 DNA is TGTGCCAGCAGCCTGATCCATGAAGCTTTCTTT. Its protein is CASSLIHEAFF.

This sequence joins TRBV6-6 and TRBJ2-1; D is unclear. Germline V gene lookup returns CDR1 MNHNY and CDR2 SVGAGI (reference sequence). Trimming cost V 8 bases and J 10 bases, with 18 bases left between them. The CDR3 runs 13 residues. CDR3 region: CASCGPGSGEQFF. For the CDR3, the DNA is TGTGCCAGCTGTGGACCGGGCAGTGGGGAGCAGTTCTTC.

The chain has TRBV6-1 and TRBJ1-1; 9 nucleotides agree with TRBD1. Germline values: CDR1 MNHNS, CDR2 SASEGT. V trimming: 5 bases; J trimming: 11 bases; junction bases outside the gene matches: 12. The CDR3 runs to 14 residues. CDR3 coding DNA: TGTGCCAGCAGTTTAGGGGGACAGGGTGTTTCGGCTTTCTTT. It is translated as CASSLGGQGVSAFF.

This clonotype was found many times. The chain recombines TRBV4-1 with TRBJ1-1, with D maybe TRBD1 (6 bases). CDR3 length equals 15 residues. Trimming shortened V by 2 bases and J by 3 bases, and 13 bases separated the two germline ends. CDR1 and CDR2 (germline): MGHRA, YSYEKL. The CDR3 nucleotides read TGCGCCAGCAGCCAATCCAGGGGTGTCGACACTGAAGCTTTCTTT. The encoded protein is CASSQSRGVDTEAFF.

This chain connects TRBV20-1 to TRBJ1-1; 9 bases are a match to TRBD1. V trimming: 1 base; J trimming: 5 bases; junction bases outside the gene matches: 5. Germline CDR1 is DFQATT and CDR2 is SNEGSKA (reference sequence). The CDR3 length is 14 residues. In DNA form, the CDR3 reads TGCAGTGCTAGAGGGGGACAGGGTTGGACTGAAGCTTTCTTT. This translates into CSARGGQGWTEAFF.

The CDR3 reads CASSDGDTDTQYF. The DNA of the CDR3 is TGTGCCAGCAGCGATGGGGACACAGATACGCAGTATTTT. The V gene is TRBV11-3, the J gene TRBJ2-3; D gene uncertain. This CDR3 contains 13 residues. Germline lookup yields CDR1 SGHNT and CDR2 YENEEA. V gave up 5 bases and J gave up 2 bases, with 8 bases separating them.